Listed below are T cell receptor beta chains from one sample, sequenced in a study of early T cells in non-severe SARS-CoV-2 infection. TCRdb reanalysed the 5' RACE reads using MiXCR and keeps one entry per CDR3 protein. The sample lists around 58,000 distinct CDR3 sequences, over 4.5% occurring once. Sequences were obtained from whole blood. The receptors were gathered from an adult who was a healthcare worker with PCR-confirmed SARS-CoV-2 infection or an uninfected control (not recorded which). Each CDR3 is given with its conserved first and last residue. Fields, in order: CDR3 DNA, CDR3 protein, J gene, V gene, CDR3 length, clone size, D gene. The D gene is left open where the match is weak. The size of a clone is reported for some rows only, either as once, few or many, or as a class for expanded clones.

TGCGCCAGCAGCCAAGATAAACTAGTAGCAGATACGCAGTATTTT CASSQDKLVADTQYF TRBJ2-3 TRBV4-3 15 NA NA
TGTGCCAGCAGCCAAGGATTAGGCACATACAATGAGCAGTTCTTC CASSQGLGTYNEQFF TRBJ2-1 TRBV4-2 15 many NA
TGTGCCAGCAGTAAACAGGGTTATTCACCCCTCCACTTT CASSKQGYSPLHF TRBJ1-6 TRBV28 13 many NA
TGTGCCTGCCGGGACGGACATTTCTATGGCTACACCTTC CACRDGHFYGYTF TRBJ1-2 TRBV30 13 many NA
TGCAGTGCCAGAGGGGGGCCCATTAGCAATCAGCCCCAGCATTTT CSARGGPISNQPQHF TRBJ1-5 TRBV20-1 15 many NA
TGCAGTGCGCGGACAGGGAATGAAAAACTGTTTTTT CSARTGNEKLFF TRBJ1-4 TRBV20-1 12 many TRBD1
TGCAGCGTTGGCCCCACAGGGGGCTCCTACGAGCAGTACTTC CSVGPTGGSYEQYF TRBJ2-7 TRBV29-1 14 many TRBD1
TGTGCCAGCAGTGAAAACCTAGCGGGGGGTGGCGAGCAGTACTTC CASSENLAGGGEQYF TRBJ2-7 TRBV6-1 15 many TRBD2
TGTGCCACGTCAGGGGATTTGGTTGAAGCTTTCTTT CATSGDLVEAFF TRBJ1-1 TRBV7-9 12 few NA
TGTGCCAGCAGCGTACAGGGGATTGCTAACTATGGCTACACCTTC CASSVQGIANYGYTF TRBJ1-2 TRBV7-8 15 many TRBD1
TGTGCCAGCAGCTTGGCCAGGGGTAGGAACAATGAGCAGTTCTTC CASSLARGRNNEQFF TRBJ2-1 TRBV5-6 15 few NA
TGCGCCAGCAGCCAAGATGTGACTAGCGGGAGAGTCTCTGGGGCCAACGTCCTGACTTTC CASSQDVTSGRVSGANVLTF TRBJ2-6 TRBV4-3 20 many TRBD2
TGTGCCACGAGTGAGCGGGGCAGGAGCACAGATACGCAGTATTTT CATSERGRSTDTQYF TRBJ2-3 TRBV13 15 many TRBD2
TGTGCCAGCAGCTCCGGGACGCGGGAAGAGACCCAGTACTTC CASSSGTREETQYF TRBJ2-5 TRBV7-8 14 many NA
TGCGCCAGCAGCAGACAGGTCTCTGGGGCCAACGTCCTGACTTTC CASSRQVSGANVLTF TRBJ2-6 TRBV5-1 15 NA NA
TGTGCCAGCACGTCTCCCCAGGGTTACACTGAAGCTTTCTTT CASTSPQGYTEAFF TRBJ1-1 TRBV6-5 14 NA NA
TGCAGCGGGGGCGGGGGAGAGACCCAGTACTTC CSGGGGETQYF TRBJ2-5 TRBV29-1 11 many TRBD2
TGTGCCAGCAGCTTGGCCTTTTCCCACGAGCAGTACTTC CASSLAFSHEQYF TRBJ2-7 TRBV5-4 13 many NA
TGCGCCAGCAGTGAATGGGAGCCGGAGTCCAACGAGCAGTACTTC CASSEWEPESNEQYF TRBJ2-7 TRBV10-2 15 NA NA
TGCAGTGCCAGCCCCGGATTCTCCACCGGGGAGCTGTTTTTT CSASPGFSTGELFF TRBJ2-2 TRBV20-1 14 many NA
TGTGCCAGCTCACCAGGAACAGGAGTCAACTATGGCTACACCTTC CASSPGTGVNYGYTF TRBJ1-2 TRBV18 15 NA NA
TGTGCCAGCGGATACCGGACTAGCACAGATACGCAGTATTTT CASGYRTSTDTQYF TRBJ2-3 TRBV12-3/TRBV12-4 14 many NA
TGTGCCAGTAGTATAGGGGGGCTTCACTCGGGAGATACGCAGTATTTT CASSIGGLHSGDTQYF TRBJ2-3 TRBV19 16 many NA
TGTGCCATCAGTGGGGGGACTAGCGGTCCCGCGGCGTCAGATACGCAGTATTTT CAISGGTSGPAASDTQYF TRBJ2-3 TRBV10-3 18 many TRBD2
TGTGCCAGCAGTTCCCTAGCGGGATCTTTAACGCAGTATTTT CASSSLAGSLTQYF TRBJ2-3 TRBV7-2 14 many TRBD2
TGCGCCAGCAGCCAAGATCACGGGGGAAGAACCGGGGAGCTGTTTTTT CASSQDHGGRTGELFF TRBJ2-2 TRBV4-1 16 few NA
TGTGCCAGCAGCCCCCGGCGGAGCACGCAACAAGAGACCCAGTACTTC CASSPRRSTQQETQYF TRBJ2-5 TRBV7-2 16 few NA
TGTGCCAGCAGCTTGCCCCTGAACACTGAAGCTTTCTTT CASSLPLNTEAFF TRBJ1-1 TRBV11-2 13 many NA
TGTGCCAGCAGTTCGGTTCCCTACGAGCAGTACTTC CASSSVPYEQYF TRBJ2-7 TRBV6-5 12 few NA
TGTGCCAGCAGCTTAGGACACCTTGAAGCTTTCTTT CASSLGHLEAFF TRBJ1-1 TRBV11-2 12 many NA
TGTGCCTACCGGGACAGGGTAGGCACTGAAGCTTTCTTT CAYRDRVGTEAFF TRBJ1-1 TRBV30 13 NA TRBD1